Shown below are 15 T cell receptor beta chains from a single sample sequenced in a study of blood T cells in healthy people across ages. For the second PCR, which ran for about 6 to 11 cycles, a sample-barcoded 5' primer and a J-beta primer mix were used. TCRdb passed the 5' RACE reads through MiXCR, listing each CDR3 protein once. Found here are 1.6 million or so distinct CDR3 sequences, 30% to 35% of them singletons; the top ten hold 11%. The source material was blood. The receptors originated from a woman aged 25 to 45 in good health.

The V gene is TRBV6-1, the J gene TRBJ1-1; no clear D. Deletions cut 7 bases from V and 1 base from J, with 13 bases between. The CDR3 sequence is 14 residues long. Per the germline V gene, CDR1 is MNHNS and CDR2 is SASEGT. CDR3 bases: TGTGCCAGCAAACCAAAGACCCAGAACACTGAAGCTTTCTTT. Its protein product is CASKPKTQNTEAFF.

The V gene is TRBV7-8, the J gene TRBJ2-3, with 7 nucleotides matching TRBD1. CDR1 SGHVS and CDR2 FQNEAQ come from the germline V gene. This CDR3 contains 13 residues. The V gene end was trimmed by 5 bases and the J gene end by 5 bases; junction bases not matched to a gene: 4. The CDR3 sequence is CASSTRDRDTQYF. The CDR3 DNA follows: TGTGCCAGCAGCACGAGGGACAGAGATACGCAGTATTTT.

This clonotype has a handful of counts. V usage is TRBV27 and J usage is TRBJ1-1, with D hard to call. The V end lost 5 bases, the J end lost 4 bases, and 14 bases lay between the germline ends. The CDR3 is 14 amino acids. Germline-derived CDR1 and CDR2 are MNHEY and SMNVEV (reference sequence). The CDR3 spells CASSQSSGATEAFF. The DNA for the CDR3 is TGTGCCAGCAGTCAATCGAGCGGCGCCACTGAAGCTTTCTTT.

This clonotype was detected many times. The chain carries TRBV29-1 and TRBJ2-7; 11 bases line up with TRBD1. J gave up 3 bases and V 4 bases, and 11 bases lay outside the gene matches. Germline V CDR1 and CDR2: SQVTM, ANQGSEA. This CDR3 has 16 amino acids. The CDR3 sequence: CSVGPGTGGEFYEQYF. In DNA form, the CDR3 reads TGCAGCGTTGGTCCCGGGACAGGGGGAGAGTTCTACGAGCAGTACTTC.

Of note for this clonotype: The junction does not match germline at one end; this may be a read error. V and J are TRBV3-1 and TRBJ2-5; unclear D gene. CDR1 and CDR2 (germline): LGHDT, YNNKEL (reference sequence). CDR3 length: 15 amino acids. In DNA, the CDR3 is TGTGCCTGCAGCCAACCAAGTCAGTTCCAAGAGACCCAGTACTTC. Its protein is CACSQPSQFQETQYF.

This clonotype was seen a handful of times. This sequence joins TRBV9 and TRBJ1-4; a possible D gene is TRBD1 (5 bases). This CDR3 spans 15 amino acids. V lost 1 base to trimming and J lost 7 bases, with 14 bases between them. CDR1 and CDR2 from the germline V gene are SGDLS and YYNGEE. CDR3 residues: CASSVRRGPREKLFF. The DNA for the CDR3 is TGTGCCAGCAGCGTAAGGCGGGGACCCCGTGAAAAACTGTTTTTT.

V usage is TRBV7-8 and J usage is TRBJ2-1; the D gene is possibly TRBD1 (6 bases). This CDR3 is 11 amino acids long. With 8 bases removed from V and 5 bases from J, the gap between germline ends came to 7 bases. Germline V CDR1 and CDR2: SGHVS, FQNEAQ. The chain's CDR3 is CASGQHNEQFF. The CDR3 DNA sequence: TGTGCCAGCGGACAGCACAATGAGCAGTTCTTC.

The CDR3 spells CASSFLRPSTDTQYF. The CDR3 DNA reads TGTGCCAGCAGCTTCCTGAGACCCAGCACAGATACGCAGTATTTT. The chain uses TRBV7-8 and TRBJ2-3; D gene unclear. Looked up from germline, CDR1 is SGHVS and CDR2 is FQNEAQ. V was pared by 3 bases and J by 0 bases, with 10 bases between. The length of the CDR3 is 15 residues.

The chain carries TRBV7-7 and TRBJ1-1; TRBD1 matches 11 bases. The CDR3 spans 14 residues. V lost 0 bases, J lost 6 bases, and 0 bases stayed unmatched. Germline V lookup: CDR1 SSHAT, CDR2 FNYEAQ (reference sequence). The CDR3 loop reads CASSLAGQGAEAFF. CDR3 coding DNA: TGTGCCAGCAGCTTAGCGGGACAGGGGGCTGAAGCTTTCTTT.

This CDR3 reads CASSFSRGGRGETQYF. CDR3 nucleotide sequence: TGTGCCAGCAGCTTCTCCCGGGGCGGGAGGGGTGAGACCCAGTACTTC. The gene calls are TRBV5-5 and TRBJ2-7; 9 bases fit TRBD2. Near its end, the DNA agrees better with TRBJ2-5, so the J call may be wrong. CDR1 SGHKS and CDR2 YYEKEE come from the germline V gene (reference sequence). CDR3 length: 16 amino acids.

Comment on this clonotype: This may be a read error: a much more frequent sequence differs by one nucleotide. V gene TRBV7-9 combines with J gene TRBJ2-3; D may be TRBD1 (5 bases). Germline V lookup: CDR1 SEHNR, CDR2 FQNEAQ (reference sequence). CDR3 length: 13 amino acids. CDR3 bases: TGTACCAGCAGGGAAATGGGCACAGATACGCAGTATTTT. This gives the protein CTSREMGTDTQYF. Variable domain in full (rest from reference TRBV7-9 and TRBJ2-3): DTGVSQNPRHKITKRGQNVTFRCDPISEHNRLYWYRQTLGQGPEFLTYFQNEAQLEKSRLLSDRFSAERPKGSFSTLEIQRTEQGDSAMYLCTSREMGTDTQYFGPGTRLTVL.

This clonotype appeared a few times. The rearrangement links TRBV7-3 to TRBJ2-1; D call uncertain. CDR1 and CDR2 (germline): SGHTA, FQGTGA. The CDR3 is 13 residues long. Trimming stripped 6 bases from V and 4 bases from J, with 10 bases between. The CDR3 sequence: CASRESPYNEQFF. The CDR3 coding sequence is TGTGCCAGCAGAGAGAGTCCATACAATGAGCAGTTCTTC.

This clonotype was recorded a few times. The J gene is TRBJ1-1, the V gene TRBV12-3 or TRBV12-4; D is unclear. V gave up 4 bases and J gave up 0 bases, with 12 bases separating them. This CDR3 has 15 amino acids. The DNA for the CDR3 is TGTGCCAGCAGTTCCCAGACTCCTATGAACACTGAAGCTTTCTTT. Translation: CASSSQTPMNTEAFF.

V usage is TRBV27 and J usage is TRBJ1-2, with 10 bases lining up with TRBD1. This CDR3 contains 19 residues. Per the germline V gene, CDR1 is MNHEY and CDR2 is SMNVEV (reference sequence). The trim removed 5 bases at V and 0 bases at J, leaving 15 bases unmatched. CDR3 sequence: CASSLRQGAISPTNYGYTF. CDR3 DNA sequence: TGTGCCAGCAGTCTCCGACAGGGGGCGATCTCCCCAACTAACTATGGCTACACCTTC.

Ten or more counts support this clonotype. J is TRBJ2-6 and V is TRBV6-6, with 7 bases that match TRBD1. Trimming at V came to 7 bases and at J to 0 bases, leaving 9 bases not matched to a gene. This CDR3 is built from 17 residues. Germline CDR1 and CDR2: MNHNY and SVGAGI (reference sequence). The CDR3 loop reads CASTSDRFSSGANVLTF. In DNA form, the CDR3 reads TGTGCCAGCACCTCGGACAGGTTCAGCTCTGGGGCCAACGTCCTGACTTTC.